The 22 T cell receptor beta chains below all came from one sample that was sequenced in a study of human T cells and chemical hapten exposure. Time point specified: patch test 1, 2 weeks after DPC sensitization. Treatment specified: therapeutic diphenylcyclopropenone sensitization with weekly scalp DPC. TCRdb itself ran the RACE reads through MiXCR, one entry per CDR3 protein. The sample comprises some 190,000 distinct CDR3 sequences, about a fifth of which are singletons, and under 8.5% rests with the top ten. The sample was whole blood, taken in connection with sensitization to the hapten diphenylcyclopropenone (DPC). The source of these receptors is a woman between 45 and 65 years old with alopecia areata. Some clones in this sample may be carry-over from other donors' samples.

This clonotype was seen a handful of times. CDR3 coding DNA: TGTGCCAGCAGGACAGGGCATACAGATACGCAGTATTTT. This translates into CASRTGHTDTQYF. The chain employs TRBV6-1 and TRBJ2-3; 7 bases are shared with TRBD1. This CDR3 spans 13 amino acids. With V trimmed by 6 bases and J by 3 bases, 3 bases remained unmatched. Germline assignment: CDR1 MNHNS and CDR2 SASEGT.

CDR3 sequence (DNA): TGTGCCTGGAGTGTCCCTCTGGCCCAAGCTTTCTTT. Protein sequence: CAWSVPLAQAFF. The gene calls are TRBV30 and TRBJ1-1, with D hard to call. Germline V gives CDR1 GTSNPN, CDR2 SVGIG (reference sequence). Trimming pared 0 bases from V and 9 bases from J, leaving 11 bases between. The CDR3 is 12 residues long.

This chain joins TRBV29-1 and TRBJ2-5; 12 bases line up with TRBD2. Germline V gene data show CDR1 as SQVTM and CDR2 as ANQGSEA. The CDR3 covers 13 residues. J was trimmed by 4 bases and V by 5 bases; bases with no gene match: 2. The CDR3 DNA is TGCAGCGTTAGACTAGCGGGAGTAGAGACCCAGTACTTC. It specifies CSVRLAGVETQYF.

The chain carries TRBV5-1 and TRBJ1-1; D not resolved. There are 14 residues in the CDR3. Deletions cut 3 bases from V and 5 bases from J, with 14 bases between. Germline V gene data show CDR1 as SGHRS and CDR2 as YFSETQ. CDR3 loop: CASSSVEGRTEAFF. The CDR3 region has the DNA TGCGCCAGCAGCTCCGTTGAGGGCCGGACTGAAGCTTTCTTT.

This clonotype was seen more than once but under ten times. This chain connects TRBV20-1 to TRBJ2-1; D is unclear. V was shortened by 6 bases and J by 8 bases, with 14 bases between the two germline ends. Germline values: CDR1 DFQATT, CDR2 SNEGSKA (reference sequence). This CDR3 spans 12 amino acids. CDR3 in DNA: TGCAGTGCCTCGCGGACCATGGATGAGCAGTTCTTC. This gives the protein CSASRTMDEQFF.

The rearrangement uses TRBV27 and TRBJ1-5; the match to TRBD1 covers 9 bases. J was trimmed by 5 bases and V by 6 bases; bases with no gene match: 5. Germline CDR1 and CDR2: MNHEY and SMNVEV (reference sequence). CDR3 length: 14 residues. This CDR3 is CASSPGQGYQPQHF. CDR3 bases: TGTGCCAGCAGCCCGGGACAGGGATATCAGCCCCAGCATTTT.

The V gene is TRBV7-2, the J gene TRBJ2-3; 11 positions match TRBD2. Germline-derived CDR1 and CDR2 are SGHTA and FQGNSA. CDR3 length equals 14 residues. The junction had 7 bases not matched to a gene; V was cut back by 6 bases and J by 8 bases. CDR3 DNA: TGTGCCAGCAGAGTGGGACTAGCGGAAAGTACGCAGTATTTT. Its protein product is CASRVGLAESTQYF.

The chain has TRBV7-8 and TRBJ1-2; 7 nucleotides line up with TRBD1. CDR1 is SGHVS, CDR2 FQNEAQ, per germline. V lost 1 base to trimming and J lost 2 bases; unmatched junction nucleotides: 4. There are 15 residues in the CDR3. CDR3 coding DNA: TGTGCCAGCAGCTTAGAGGGGGCAGGGAACTATGGCTACACCTTC. Its protein product is CASSLEGAGNYGYTF. The full variable domain, completed using reference TRBV7-8 and TRBJ1-2, is GAGVSQSPRYKVAKRGQDVALRCDPISGHVSLFWYQQALGQGPEFLTYFQNEAQLDKSGLPSDRFFAERPEGSVSTLKIQRTQQEDSAVYLCASSLEGAGNYGYTFGSGTRLTVV.

A few counts support this clonotype. V is TRBV7-9 and J is TRBJ1-2, with 8 positions matching TRBD1. This CDR3 has 16 amino acids. J lost 7 bases, V lost 2 bases, and 12 bases had no gene match. Germline V CDR1 and CDR2: SEHNR, FQNEAQ (reference sequence). In DNA, the CDR3 is TGTGCCAGCAGCTTACCCGCCGGACAGGGTATGGGTGGCTACACCTTC. It encodes CASSLPAGQGMGGYTF.

The gene calls are TRBV5-1 and TRBJ2-7, with TRBD2 identical over 13 bases. The V gene end was trimmed by 4 bases and the J gene end by 6 bases; junction bases not matched to a gene: 10. CDR1 and CDR2 (germline): SGHRS, YFSETQ. This CDR3 contains 16 residues. CDR3 sequence (DNA): TGCGCCAGCAGCGCACTCCCTGGACTAGCGGGAGCCGAGCAGTACTTC. Translation gives CASSALPGLAGAEQYF. Together with reference TRBV5-1 and TRBJ2-7, the CDR3 gives the full variable domain: KAGVTQTPRYLIKTRGQQVTLSCSPISGHRSVSWYQQTPGQGLQFLFEYFSETQRNKGNFPGRFSGRQFSNSRSEMNVSTLELGDSALYLCASSALPGLAGAEQYFGPGTRLTVT.

This clonotype was detected only a few times. The V and J genes are TRBV11-1 and TRBJ2-3; weak D call: TRBD2 (5 bases). Germline CDR1 is SGHAT and CDR2 is FQDESV (reference sequence). The CDR3 loop spans 14 amino acids. Trimming cost V 0 bases and J 4 bases, with 8 bases left between them. CDR3 nucleotide sequence: TGTGCCAGCAGCTTAGCGGGAGTTGCAGATACGCAGTATTTT. This sequence encodes CASSLAGVADTQYF.

This clonotype was seen only a few times. The chain recombines TRBV20-1 with TRBJ2-1; D uncertain. V gave up 5 bases and J gave up 4 bases, with 12 bases separating them. CDR3 length: 13 residues. In germline, CDR1 is DFQATT, CDR2 SNEGSKA (reference sequence). The CDR3 loop is CSAEPTYYNEQFF. In DNA, the CDR3 is TGCAGTGCTGAGCCGACTTATTACAATGAGCAGTTCTTC.

There are a few counts of this clonotype. The chain links TRBV5-4 to TRBJ2-7; TRBD2 matches at 13 bases. The V gene end was trimmed by 4 bases and the J gene end by 5 bases; junction bases not matched to a gene: 12. This CDR3 contains 17 residues. In germline, CDR1 is SGHNT, CDR2 YYREEE (reference sequence). The CDR3 nucleotides read TGTGCCAGCAGCCCTAGACTAGCGGGAGGTACGATGCACGAGCAGTACTTC. It codes for CASSPRLAGGTMHEQYF.

The CDR3 loop reads CSASVPRGQETQYF. CDR3 sequence (DNA): TGCAGTGCTAGCGTGCCTAGGGGTCAAGAGACCCAGTACTTC. The rearrangement uses TRBV20-1 and TRBJ2-5; D might be TRBD1 (5 bases). CDR3 length: 14 residues. The germline CDR1 and CDR2 sequences are DFQATT and SNEGSKA (reference sequence). Between the trimmed V and J ends, which lost 3 bases and 2 bases, there was a span of 13 bases.

The chain uses TRBV29-1 and TRBJ2-3; a possible D gene is TRBD1 (8 bases). Trimming cost V 6 bases and J 6 bases, with 25 bases left between them. CDR1 is SQVTM, CDR2 ANQGSEA, per germline. The CDR3 has 16 amino acids. The CDR3 sequence: CSVPGGAGGMKDTQYF. CDR3 bases: TGCAGCGTCCCTGGGGGGGCAGGGGGCATGAAGGATACGCAGTATTTT.

The rearrangement links TRBV20-1 to TRBJ2-3; tentative D call: TRBD1 (7 bases). Trimming took 1 base from V and 3 from J, leaving 14 bases between them. The CDR3 loop spans 15 amino acids. Germline V gene data show CDR1 as DFQATT and CDR2 as SNEGSKA (reference sequence). The CDR3 DNA follows: TGCAGTGCTAGAGGGAGGGGACAGTCTACAGATACGCAGTATTTT. Its protein is CSARGRGQSTDTQYF.

The chain recombines TRBV30 with TRBJ1-5; the match to TRBD1 covers 8 bases. Germline CDR1 and CDR2: GTSNPN and SVGIG (reference sequence). The V and J ends lost 5 bases and 4 bases, in that order; junction bases with no gene match: 4. This CDR3 has 13 residues. In DNA form, the CDR3 reads TGTGCCTGGGGACAGGGTATAAATCAGCCCCAGCATTTT. It is translated as CAWGQGINQPQHF.

This clonotype was picked up a small number of times. V gene TRBV18 combines with J gene TRBJ2-2; the D gene is possibly TRBD1 (6 bases). The CDR3 is 15 amino acids. CDR1 is KGHSH, CDR2 LQKENI, per germline. V shed 2 bases and J shed 3 bases, with 10 bases lying between them. The CDR3 DNA reads as TGTGCCAGCTCACCAAGAGGGGGAGACACCGGGGAGCTGTTTTTT. The encoded protein is CASSPRGGDTGELFF.

The chain couples TRBV9 to TRBJ2-7; possible D gene TRBD2, 5 bases. The CDR3 extends over 17 amino acids. Trimming left V 4 bases short and J 0 bases short, with 20 bases between. The germline CDR1 and CDR2 sequences are SGDLS and YYNGEE. CDR3 loop: CASSPRSSPADSYEQYF. Written as DNA, the CDR3 is TGTGCCAGCAGCCCCCGTAGTTCTCCAGCGGACTCCTACGAGCAGTACTTC.

This clonotype has just a few counts. This chain uses TRBV6-1 with TRBJ1-1; 9 positions agree with TRBD1. This CDR3 comprises 13 residues. With 11 bases clipped from V and 5 bases from J, the junction kept 9 bases outside the gene matches. The V gene's germline CDR1 is MNHNS and CDR2 SASEGT. The CDR3 spells CAANRGQVTEAFF. The CDR3 region has the DNA TGTGCCGCCAACAGGGGGCAGGTTACTGAAGCTTTCTTT.

This chain connects TRBV20-1 to TRBJ2-3, with D possibly TRBD2 on 6 matching bases. Germline V gene sequence: CDR1 DFQATT, CDR2 SNEGSKA (reference sequence). This CDR3 is 16 amino acids long. The ends were cut back, 3 bases at V and 1 base at J, with 17 bases in the middle. The CDR3 spells CSARFRAGSGTDTQYF. Here the CDR3 DNA reads TGCAGTGCTAGGTTCAGGGCGGGAAGTGGCACAGATACGCAGTATTTT.

In this sample, this clonotype turned up a few times. The chain joins TRBV29-1 to TRBJ2-3; D is ambiguous. CDR1 is SQVTM, CDR2 ANQGSEA, per germline. V gave up 4 bases and J gave up 6 bases, with 11 bases separating them. The CDR3 consists of 12 residues. The CDR3 loop reads CSVVPSADTQYF. CDR3 coding DNA: TGCAGCGTTGTCCCCTCCGCGGATACGCAGTATTTT.